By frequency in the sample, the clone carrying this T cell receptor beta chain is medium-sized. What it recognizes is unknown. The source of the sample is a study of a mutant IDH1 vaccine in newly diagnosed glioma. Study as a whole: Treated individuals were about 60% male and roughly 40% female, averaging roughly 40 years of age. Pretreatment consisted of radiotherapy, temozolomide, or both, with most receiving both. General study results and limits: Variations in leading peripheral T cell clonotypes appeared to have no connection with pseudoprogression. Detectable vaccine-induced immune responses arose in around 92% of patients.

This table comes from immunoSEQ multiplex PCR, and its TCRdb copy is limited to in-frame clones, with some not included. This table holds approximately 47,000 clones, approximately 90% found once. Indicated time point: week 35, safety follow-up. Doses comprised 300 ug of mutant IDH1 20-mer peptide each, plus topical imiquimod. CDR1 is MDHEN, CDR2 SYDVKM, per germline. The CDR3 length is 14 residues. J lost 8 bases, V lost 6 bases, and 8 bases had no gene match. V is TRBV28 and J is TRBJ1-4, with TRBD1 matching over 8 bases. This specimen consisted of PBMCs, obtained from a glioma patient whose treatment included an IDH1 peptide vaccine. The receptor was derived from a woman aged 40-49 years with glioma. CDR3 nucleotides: TGTGCCAGCAGACCCGGACAGGGTTACGAAAAACTGTTTTTT. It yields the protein CASRPGQGYEKLFF.